The 23 T cell receptor beta chains given below trace back to one sample, sequenced in a study of technical replicates of blood from several donors. Sequencing used immunoSEQ multiplex PCR; TCRdb keeps in-frame clones, though not all of them. The sample has fewer than 90,000 clones; roughly 90% are singletons. Sequencing was carried out using T cells isolated from PBMCs. The receptor set was obtained from a human donor in good health.

The chain recombines TRBV25-1 with TRBJ1-1; D not certain. Germline V gene sequence: CDR1 MGHDK, CDR2 SYGVNS. V was pared by 4 bases and J by 1 base, with 13 bases between. This CDR3 is built from 15 residues. The CDR3 coding sequence is TGTGCCAGCAGTGCGTCCGAGGGTGGGAACACTGAAGCTTTCTTT. Its translation is CASSASEGGNTEAFF.

The table lists this clone with a count of one. The gene calls are TRBV29-1 and TRBJ1-1; 7 bases match TRBD1. The CDR3 sequence is 14 residues long. The germline V gene has CDR1 SQVTM and CDR2 ANQGSEA. Losses at the gene ends were 3 bases for V and 5 bases for J; bases not matched to a gene: 9. CDR3 nucleotide sequence: TGCAGCGTTGAGGGAGCAGGGGGGTATACTGAAGCTTTCTTT. Its translation: CSVEGAGGYTEAFF.

This rearrangement joins TRBV30 to TRBJ2-7; 10 nucleotides line up with TRBD1. This CDR3 region has 14 residues. The germline V gene encodes CDR1 GTSNPN and CDR2 SVGIG (reference sequence). V lost 3 bases to trimming and J lost 4 bases; unmatched junction nucleotides: 6. The CDR3 sequence is CAWSPGTGVYEQYF. CDR3 coding DNA: TGTGCCTGGAGCCCCGGGACAGGGGTTTACGAGCAGTACTTC.

The chain links TRBV29-1 to TRBJ2-7; TRBD2 matches 7 bases. This CDR3 region has 13 residues. The junction had 7 bases not matched to a gene; V was cut back by 4 bases and J by 4 bases. Germline V gene sequence: CDR1 SQVTM, CDR2 ANQGSEA. CDR3 nucleotide sequence: TGCAGCGTTGTGGGAGGGTTTGTGTACGAGCAGTACTTC. Translating gives CSVVGGFVYEQYF.

This sequence joins TRBV7-2 and TRBJ2-1, with TRBD1 matching 7 bases. The CDR3 loop spans 14 amino acids. Germline lookup yields CDR1 SGHTA and CDR2 FQGNSA. The V and J ends lost 3 bases and 5 bases, in that order; junction bases with no gene match: 4. CDR3 DNA: TGTGCCAGCAGCTTTTACACAGGGGACAATGAGCAGTTCTTC. This codes for CASSFYTGDNEQFF.

This clone was found once. This sequence joins TRBV6-1 and TRBJ1-1, with D perhaps matching TRBD1 (6 bases). CDR1 and CDR2 (germline): MNHNS, SASEGT. Trimming cost V 8 bases and J 4 bases, with 17 bases left between them. The CDR3 totals 14 residues. The CDR3 protein is CASPARGAGTEAFF. CDR3 in DNA: TGTGCCAGCCCCGCTCGGGGGGCTGGCACTGAAGCTTTCTTT.

A remark on this clone: Different DNA sequences within this sample yield the same CDR3. The genes are TRBV6-5 and TRBJ2-5; 8 positions match TRBD1. The trim removed 4 bases at V and 5 bases at J, leaving 3 bases unmatched. The germline V gene has CDR1 MNHEY and CDR2 SVGAGI. The CDR3 runs 13 residues. The CDR3 DNA sequence: TGTGCCAGCAGTTCAGGGGGCGGTGAGACCCAGTACTTC. It translates to CASSSGGGETQYF.

This clone showed up just once. The V call is TRBV7-2, the J call TRBJ2-1; a possible D gene is TRBD2 (7 bases). The V end lost 11 bases, the J end lost 6 bases, and 20 bases lay between the germline ends. CDR3 length: 14 residues. Germline V CDR1 and CDR2: SGHTA, FQGNSA. CDR3 sequence: CAFRQAGVGNEQFF. The CDR3 region has the DNA TGTGCCTTCAGACAGGCGGGAGTAGGCAATGAGCAGTTCTTC. Supplemented by reference TRBV7-2 and TRBJ2-1, the full variable domain reads GAGVSQSPSNKVTEKGKDVELRCDPISGHTALYWYRQSLGQGLEFLIYFQGNSAPDKSGLPSDRFSAERTGGSVSTLTIQRTQQEDSAVYLCAFRQAGVGNEQFFGPGTRLTVL.

The V call is TRBV5-5, the J call TRBJ1-5, with D perhaps TRBD1 (6 bases). The CDR3 loop spans 16 amino acids. Per germline, CDR1 SGHKS and CDR2 YYEKEE (reference sequence). Trimming left V 3 bases short and J 1 base short, with 14 bases between. The CDR3 region is CASSYITGNSNQPQHF. For the CDR3, the DNA is TGTGCCAGCAGCTACATAACAGGGAACAGCAATCAGCCCCAGCATTTT.

This clone turned up a few times. The chain combines TRBV27 with TRBJ2-7; TRBD1 is a possible D gene (5 bases). V lost 5 bases and J lost 0, with 14 bases in between. Germline CDR1 MNHEY, CDR2 SMNVEV (reference sequence). This CDR3 has 15 amino acids. This CDR3 is CASSPRHRLSYEQYF. The CDR3 DNA reads as TGTGCCAGCAGTCCGCGGCACAGGCTCTCCTACGAGCAGTACTTC.

A few counts support this clone. Distinct nucleotide sequences in the sample also encode this CDR3. The chain links TRBV27 to TRBJ2-1; D ambiguous. From germline, CDR1 is MNHEY and CDR2 SMNVEV (reference sequence). This CDR3 contains 13 residues. V dropped 3 bases and J dropped 0 bases, with 3 bases sitting between them. The CDR3 loop reads CASSFSSYNEQFF. CDR3 DNA sequence: TGTGCCAGCAGTTTCAGCTCCTACAATGAGCAGTTCTTC.

The chain combines TRBV12-5 with TRBJ1-5; perhaps TRBD1 as D (6 bases). V lost 0 bases, J lost 7 bases, and 19 bases lay in between. Germline V gene data show CDR1 as LGHNT and CDR2 as FRNRAP. The CDR3 has 17 residues. In DNA form, the CDR3 reads TGTGCTAGTGGTTTGGTCCCCGCTCCAGGGGACAACCAGCCCCAGCATTTT. As protein: CASGLVPAPGDNQPQHF.

In this sample, this clone turned up once. J is TRBJ2-2 and V is TRBV30, with D possibly TRBD1 on 5 matching bases. Germline V gene lookup returns CDR1 GTSNPN and CDR2 SVGIG (reference sequence). CDR3 length equals 12 residues. V lost 4 bases and J 6 bases, leaving 9 bases between the germline ends. CDR3 sequence: CAWTGSAGELFF. The CDR3 DNA is TGTGCCTGGACAGGGTCGGCCGGGGAGCTGTTTTTT.

The chain uses TRBV7-9 and TRBJ2-1, with TRBD2 matching over 8 bases. CDR3 length: 15 amino acids. J lost 2 bases, V lost 4 bases, and 4 bases had no gene match. The germline CDR1 and CDR2 sequences are SEHNR and FQNEAQ (reference sequence). The CDR3 sequence: CASSSGTSTYNEQFF. The CDR3 DNA follows: TGTGCCAGCAGCTCCGGGACTAGTACCTACAATGAGCAGTTCTTC.

The chain couples TRBV7-3 to TRBJ2-4, with TRBD2 matching over 11 bases. The CDR3 totals 16 residues. J was trimmed by 7 bases and V by 5 bases; bases with no gene match: 10. Germline V CDR1 and CDR2: SGHTA, FQGTGA. The DNA for the CDR3 is TGTGCCAGCAGCGCTGCACTAGCGGGAGTAGAGAACATTCAGTACTTC. As protein: CASSAALAGVENIQYF. Together with reference TRBV7-3 and TRBJ2-4, the CDR3 gives the full variable domain: GAGVSQTPSNKVTEKGKYVELRCDPISGHTALYWYRQSLGQGPEFLIYFQGTGAADDSGLPNDRFFAVRPEGSVSTLKIQRTERGDSAVYLCASSAALAGVENIQYFGAGTRLSVL.

This sequence joins TRBV5-4 and TRBJ2-1; the D is unclear. Germline CDR1 SGHNT, CDR2 YYREEE (reference sequence). The CDR3 spans 13 residues. Trimming took 1 base from V and 4 from J, leaving 6 bases between them. This chain's CDR3 is CASSLQQYNEQFF. In DNA, the CDR3 is TGTGCCAGCAGCTTGCAACAGTACAATGAGCAGTTCTTC.

The chain joins TRBV4-2 to TRBJ1-1, with TRBD1 matching over 7 bases. This CDR3 has 13 amino acids. Germline CDR1 and CDR2: LGHNA and YNFKEQ. V was pared by 8 bases and J by 5 bases, with 8 bases of the junction left unmatched. The CDR3 coding sequence is TGTGCCAGCGGACGACAGGGTGGAACTGAAGCTTTCTTT. It translates to CASGRQGGTEAFF.

There are a few counts of this clone. This rearrangement joins TRBV5-6 to TRBJ1-1; possibly TRBD1 for D (5 bases). CDR3 size: 13 residues. CDR1 SGHDT and CDR2 YYEEEE come from the germline V gene. Trimming shortened V by 0 bases and J by 11 bases, and 14 bases separated the two germline ends. CDR3 in amino acids: CASSLEAGSGAFF. CDR3 DNA sequence: TGTGCCAGCAGCTTGGAGGCGGGGTCAGGGGCTTTCTTT.

This clone occurred once. The V gene is TRBV9, the J gene TRBJ2-5, with 7 bases identical to TRBD2. The CDR3 runs to 12 residues. From germline, CDR1 is SGDLS and CDR2 YYNGEE. V trimming: 8 bases; J trimming: 7 bases; junction bases outside the gene matches: 8. CDR3 nucleotide sequence: TGTGCCAGTAACGGGGGGTGGGGGACCCAGTACTTC. It translates to CASNGGWGTQYF. The full variable domain, its missing parts supplied by reference TRBV9 and TRBJ2-5, is DSGVTQTPKHLITATGQRVTLRCSPRSGDLSVYWYQQSLDQGLQFLIQYYNGEERAKGNILERFSAQQFPDLHSELNLSSLELGDSALYFCASNGGWGTQYFGPGTRLLVL.

The chain uses TRBV7-2 and TRBJ1-3, with no clear D. V was pared by 5 bases and J by 0 bases, with 11 bases between. This CDR3 has 15 residues. CDR1 is SGHTA, CDR2 FQGNSA, per germline. CDR3 amino acids: CASSSLHSSGNTIYF. The CDR3 nucleotides read TGTGCCAGCAGCAGCTTACACAGCTCTGGAAACACCATATATTTT.

J is TRBJ1-2 and V is TRBV19; a weak D match, TRBD1 (5 bases). V dropped 9 bases and J dropped 3 bases, with 14 bases sitting between them. The CDR3 covers 13 residues. Per germline, CDR1 LNHDA and CDR2 SQIVND (reference sequence). The CDR3 DNA sequence: TGTGCCAGACCAAGACGGGGGTACTATGGCTACACCTTC. Its translation is CARPRRGYYGYTF.

Written as DNA, the CDR3 is TGTGCCAGCAGTCCTAGCGGGAGTTCCGATACGCAGTATTTT. This sequence encodes CASSPSGSSDTQYF. The chain is built from TRBV27 and TRBJ2-3; 10 bases line up with TRBD2. CDR1 is MNHEY, CDR2 SMNVEV, per germline (reference sequence). After removal of 5 bases from V and 6 bases from J, the junction contained 5 bases not matched to a gene. The CDR3 loop spans 14 amino acids.

The genes are TRBV6-1 and TRBJ2-3; 10 nucleotides line up with TRBD2. The J segment lost 8 bases and the V segment lost 5 bases, leaving 7 bases of the junction unmatched. Germline CDR1 MNHNS, CDR2 SASEGT. The CDR3 is 14 residues long. CDR3 nucleotide sequence: TGTGCCAGCAGTCCTACTAGCGGGACCGGTACGCAGTATTTT. Its protein is CASSPTSGTGTQYF.